This TCR beta chain is from a study of shared clonotypes between healthy human individuals. Study findings and constraints: Even with large depth, rarefaction showed that sorted-subset sequencing was incomplete.

About this clone: Its antigen is unknown.

How the authors handled the data: Junction-only sequences produced by ImmunoSEQ had no quality scores, so filtering differed. TCRdb's copy holds only in-frame clones and misses some; the assay was immunoSEQ multiplex PCR. That table supplies the V and J calls and clone size; D and trimming were determined from the DNA. In the table there are about 2.4 million clones, around 90% of which are singletons. V gave up 6 bases and J gave up 7 bases; unmatched junction bases: 10. CDR3 length: 15 amino acids. Germline V gene sequence: CDR1 KGHSH, CDR2 LQKENI. This chain joins TRBV18 and TRBJ2-1, with 9 bases matching TRBD2. Input material: naive CD4+ T cells sorted from blood. Subset given: CD45RA+ positively selected. This clonotype originated in a man between 18 and 29 years old in good health. CDR3 amino acids: CASSQQAGGLNEQFF. In nucleotides, the CDR3 is TGTGCCAGCTCCCAGCAAGCGGGGGGTCTAAATGAGCAGTTCTTC.